The 12 T cell receptor beta chains listed next were all sequenced from one sample in a study of OX40 agonist ivuxolimab in advanced cancers. Data came from immunoSEQ multiplex PCR; TCRdb stores just in-frame clones and leaves some out. The data contain approximately 100,000 clones, 75% to 95% of them singletons. The sequenced sample was CD4+ or CD8+ T cells sorted from blood, obtained in a trial of the OX40 agonist ivuxolimab. The source is an adult with an advanced solid tumor such as melanoma, head and neck, liver or kidney cancer.

The V and J genes are TRBV4-3 and TRBJ2-7; either TRBD1 or TRBD2 may fit D (6 bases each). V was cut by 0 bases and J by 3 bases, with 12 bases left in between. The CDR3 contains 15 residues. Germline loops: CDR1 LGHNA, CDR2 YSLEER. This chain's CDR3 is CASSQDFAGHYEQYF. The CDR3 nucleotides read TGCGCCAGCAGCCAAGATTTCGCGGGACACTACGAGCAGTACTTC.

V is TRBV11-2 and J is TRBJ2-5, with 11 nucleotides matching TRBD2. J was trimmed by 5 bases and V by 1 base; bases with no gene match: 15. CDR1 is SGHAT and CDR2 is FQNNGV in the germline V gene. The CDR3 sequence is 19 residues long. The CDR3 DNA reads TGTGCCAGCAGCTTAGTAAGGTCTAGCGGGAGGCCCGGGGGGGAGACCCAGTACTTC. This gives the protein CASSLVRSSGRPGGETQYF.

This chain links TRBV9 with TRBJ2-6; D unclear. The CDR3 covers 13 residues. Germline V gene data show CDR1 as SGDLS and CDR2 as YYNGEE. V shed 1 base and J shed 2 bases, with 1 base lying between them. The DNA of the CDR3 is TGTGCCAGCAGCGTACCTGGGGCCAACGTCCTGACTTTC. This gives the protein CASSVPGANVLTF.

The V call is TRBV5-5, the J call TRBJ1-5, with TRBD1 as a possible D gene (5 bases). V was cut by 0 bases and J by 6 bases, with 7 bases left in between. This CDR3 comprises 13 residues. The germline V gene encodes CDR1 SGHKS and CDR2 YYEKEE (reference sequence). CDR3 sequence reads: CASSLDRIQPQHF. The DNA of the CDR3 is TGTGCCAGCAGCTTGGACAGGATTCAGCCCCAGCATTTT.

V and J are TRBV4-3 and TRBJ1-4; D uncertain. The CDR3 has 15 amino acids. In germline, CDR1 is LGHNA, CDR2 YSLEER. V was clipped by 0 bases and J by 2 bases, with 7 bases between them. CDR3 loop: CASSQDGRTNEKLFF. The CDR3 DNA sequence: TGCGCCAGCAGCCAAGATGGTCGCACTAATGAAAAACTGTTTTTT.

The chain recombines TRBV11-1 with TRBJ2-7, with D uncertain. V was pared by 5 bases and J by 0 bases, with 11 bases between. Germline CDR1 is SGHAT and CDR2 is FQDESV (reference sequence). This CDR3 is built from 14 residues. CDR3 sequence: CASSPRRSSYEQYF. For the CDR3, the DNA is TGTGCCAGCAGCCCGCGTAGGAGCTCCTACGAGCAGTACTTC.

The chain uses TRBV27 and TRBJ2-7; D unresolved. V was trimmed by 5 bases and J by 6 bases, leaving 20 bases between them. This CDR3 has 15 amino acids. Germline CDR1 MNHEY, CDR2 SMNVEV (reference sequence). CDR3: CASSRVSRTLGEQYF. The CDR3 DNA reads as TGTGCCAGCAGTCGGGTTAGCCGGACGTTGGGCGAGCAGTACTTC.

The CDR3 is CASSVGGTASNEKLFF. The CDR3 nucleotides are TGCGCCAGCAGCGTCGGTGGGACGGCGTCGAATGAAAAACTGTTTTTT. The V and J genes are TRBV5-1 and TRBJ1-4; D might be TRBD1 (5 bases). The germline CDR1 and CDR2 sequences are SGHRS and YFSETQ. The length of the CDR3 is 16 residues. Deletions cut 4 bases from V and 5 bases from J, with 18 bases between.

This clone was seen a single time. The rearrangement joins TRBV7-2 to TRBJ2-2, with D possibly called TRBD1 or TRBD2 (6 bases each). CDR1 is SGHTA and CDR2 is FQGNSA in the germline V gene. The V end was cut by 6 bases, the J end by 6 bases, with 20 bases between. CDR3 size: 16 residues. CDR3 region: CASSIKGGRVAGELFF. The CDR3 DNA sequence: TGTGCCAGCAGTATCAAGGGGGGCCGTGTGGCCGGGGAGCTGTTTTTT.

The CDR3 DNA follows: TGTGCCAGCTCACCAGGGGCTCGAGAGACCCAGTACTTC. This encodes CASSPGARETQYF. The V gene is TRBV18, the J gene TRBJ2-5, with D perhaps matching TRBD1 (5 bases). Germline V gene lookup returns CDR1 KGHSH and CDR2 LQKENI. V shed 2 bases and J shed 4 bases, with 8 bases lying between them. This CDR3 region has 13 residues.

V gene TRBV5-1 combines with J gene TRBJ1-1; a possible D gene is TRBD1 (5 bases). This CDR3 is built from 13 residues. Trimming shortened V by 5 bases and J by 3 bases, and 11 bases separated the two germline ends. Germline V gives CDR1 SGHRS, CDR2 YFSETQ. In DNA form, the CDR3 reads TGCGCCAGCAGGCCTTCGGGGGACACTGAAGCTTTCTTT. As protein: CASRPSGDTEAFF.

This rearrangement joins TRBV6-6 to TRBJ2-7; 8 nucleotides agree with TRBD1. The germline V gene encodes CDR1 MNHNY and CDR2 SVGAGI (reference sequence). CDR3 length equals 15 residues. V was pared by 4 bases and J by 5 bases, with 10 bases of the junction left unmatched. The CDR3 here is CASSSPGQGRNEQYF. The CDR3 nucleotides are TGTGCCAGCAGTTCGCCCGGACAGGGTAGAAACGAGCAGTACTTC.